This T cell receptor (beta chain) was captured by sequencing in a study of T-cell reconstitution after alpha-beta-depleted transplantation in children. The CDR3 sequence is 16 residues long. Germline lookup yields CDR1 SGHKS and CDR2 YYEKEE (reference sequence). V gave up 0 bases and J gave up 7 bases; unmatched junction bases: 6. Preparation of the TCRbeta library was carried out with unique molecular identifiers. TCRdb analysed the PCR reads with MiXCR anew, one entry per CDR3 protein. The data hold hundreds of thousands of distinct CDR3 sequences, with 15% to 20% observed a single time. Study results and caveats: After transplant, at about two months, alpha-beta T cells were reportedly derived from several hundred expanded graft clones.

In the case of this clonotype: The antigen remains undetermined.

This specimen was PBMCs, mostly from graft donor cells, taken 360 days after TCRalphabeta/CD19-depleted stem cell transplant. This clonotype was obtained from a male patient aged 2-10 years who had a stem cell transplant for acute lymphoblastic leukemia, so the T cells may come from the graft donor. The chain joins TRBV5-5 to TRBJ1-4, with 10 bases identical to TRBD1. This CDR3 is CASSLATDRGGEKLFF. The CDR3 nucleotides are TGTGCCAGCAGCTTGGCGACGGACAGGGGGGGTGAAAAACTGTTTTTT. Full variable domain (remainder filled in from reference TRBV5-5 and TRBJ1-4): DAGVTQSPTHLIKTRGQQVTLRCSPISGHKSVSWYQQVLGQGPQFIFQYYEKEERGRGNFPDRFSARQFPNYSSELNVNALLLGDSALYLCASSLATDRGGEKLFFGSGTQLSVL.